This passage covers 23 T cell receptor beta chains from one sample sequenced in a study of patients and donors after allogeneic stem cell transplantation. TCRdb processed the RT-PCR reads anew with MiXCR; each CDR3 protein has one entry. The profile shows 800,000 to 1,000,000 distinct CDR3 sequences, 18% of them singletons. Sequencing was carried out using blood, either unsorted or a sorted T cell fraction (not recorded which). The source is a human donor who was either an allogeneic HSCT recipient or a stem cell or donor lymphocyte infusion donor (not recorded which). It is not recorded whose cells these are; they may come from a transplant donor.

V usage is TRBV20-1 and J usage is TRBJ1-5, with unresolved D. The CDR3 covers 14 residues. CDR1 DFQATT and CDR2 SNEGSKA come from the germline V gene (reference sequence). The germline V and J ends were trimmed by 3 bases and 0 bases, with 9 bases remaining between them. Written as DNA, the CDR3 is TGCAGTGCTAGCCGACCCTATAGCAATCAGCCCCAGCATTTT. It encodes CSASRPYSNQPQHF.

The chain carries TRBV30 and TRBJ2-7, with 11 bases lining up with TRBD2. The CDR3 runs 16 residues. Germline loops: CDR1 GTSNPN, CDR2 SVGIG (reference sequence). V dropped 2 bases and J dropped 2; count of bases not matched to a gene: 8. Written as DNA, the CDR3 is TGTGCCTGGAGTACCCCCGGGACTAGCGGTCCCTACGAGCAGTACTTC. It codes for CAWSTPGTSGPYEQYF.

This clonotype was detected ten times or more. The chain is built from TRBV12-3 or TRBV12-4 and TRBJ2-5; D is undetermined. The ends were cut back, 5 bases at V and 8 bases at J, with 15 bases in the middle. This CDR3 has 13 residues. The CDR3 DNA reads TGTGCCAGCAGTGCCGTGGGGAAGCAAACCCAGTACTTC. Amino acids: CASSAVGKQTQYF.

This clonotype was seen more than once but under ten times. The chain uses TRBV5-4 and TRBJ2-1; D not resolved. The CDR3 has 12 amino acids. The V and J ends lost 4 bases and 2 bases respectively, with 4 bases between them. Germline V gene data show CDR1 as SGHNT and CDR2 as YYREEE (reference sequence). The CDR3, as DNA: TGTGCCAGCAGCACCCCCTACAATGAGCAGTTCTTC. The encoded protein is CASSTPYNEQFF.

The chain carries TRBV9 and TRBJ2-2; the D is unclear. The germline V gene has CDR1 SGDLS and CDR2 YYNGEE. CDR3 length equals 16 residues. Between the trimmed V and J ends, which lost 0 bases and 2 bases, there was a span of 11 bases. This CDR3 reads CASSVGQETNTGELFF. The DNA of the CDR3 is TGTGCCAGCAGCGTAGGGCAGGAGACTAACACCGGGGAGCTGTTTTTT.

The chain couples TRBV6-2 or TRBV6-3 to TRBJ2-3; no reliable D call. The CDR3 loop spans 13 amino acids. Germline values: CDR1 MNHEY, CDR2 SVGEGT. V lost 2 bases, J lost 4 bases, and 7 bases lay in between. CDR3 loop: CASSYHIPDTQYF. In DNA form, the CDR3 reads TGTGCCAGCAGTTACCACATCCCAGATACGCAGTATTTT.

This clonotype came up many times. The CDR3 nucleotides are TGCAGCGTGGGACAGGGACAAGAGACCCAGTACTTC. Translated: CSVGQGQETQYF. This rearrangement joins TRBV29-1 to TRBJ2-5, with 9 bases lining up with TRBD1. Losses at the gene ends were 6 bases for V and 2 bases for J; bases not matched to a gene: 1. This CDR3 comprises 12 residues. In germline, CDR1 is SQVTM, CDR2 ANQGSEA.

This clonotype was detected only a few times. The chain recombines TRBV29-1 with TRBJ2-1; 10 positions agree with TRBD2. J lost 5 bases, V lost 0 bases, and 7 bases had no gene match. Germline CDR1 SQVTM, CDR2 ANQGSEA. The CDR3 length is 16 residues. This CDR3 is CSVEDALAGDHNEQFF. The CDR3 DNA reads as TGCAGCGTTGAAGACGCCCTAGCGGGGGACCACAATGAGCAGTTCTTC.

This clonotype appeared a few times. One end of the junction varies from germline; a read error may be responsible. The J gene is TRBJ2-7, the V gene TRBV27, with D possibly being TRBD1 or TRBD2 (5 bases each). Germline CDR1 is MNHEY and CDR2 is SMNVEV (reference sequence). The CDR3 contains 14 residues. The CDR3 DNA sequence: TGTGCCAGCAGTTTAACCGGGACGAATTACGGGCAGTACTTC. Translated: CASSLTGTNYGQYF.

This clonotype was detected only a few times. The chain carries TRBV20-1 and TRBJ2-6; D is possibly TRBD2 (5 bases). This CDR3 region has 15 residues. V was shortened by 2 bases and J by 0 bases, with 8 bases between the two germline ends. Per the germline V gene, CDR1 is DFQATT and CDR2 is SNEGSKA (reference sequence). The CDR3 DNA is TGCAGTGCTAGACTAGAGGGCTCTGGGGCCAACGTCCTGACTTTC. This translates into CSARLEGSGANVLTF.

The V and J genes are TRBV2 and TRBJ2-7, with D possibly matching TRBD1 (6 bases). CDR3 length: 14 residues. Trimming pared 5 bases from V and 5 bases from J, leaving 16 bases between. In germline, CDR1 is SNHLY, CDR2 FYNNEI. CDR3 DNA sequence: TGTGCCAGCAGTCCCGAGGTAGGGGGAAACGAGCAGTACTTC. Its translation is CASSPEVGGNEQYF. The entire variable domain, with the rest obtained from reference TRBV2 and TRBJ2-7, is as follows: EPEVTQTPSHQVTQMGQEVILRCVPISNHLYFYWYRQILGQKVEFLVSFYNNEISEKSEIFDDQFSVERPDGSNFTLKIRSTKLEDSAMYFCASSPEVGGNEQYFGPGTRLTVT.

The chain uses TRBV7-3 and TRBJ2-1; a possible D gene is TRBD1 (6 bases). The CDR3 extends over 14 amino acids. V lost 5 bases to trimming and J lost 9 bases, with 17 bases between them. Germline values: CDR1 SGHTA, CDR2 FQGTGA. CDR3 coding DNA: TGTGCCAGCAGCCCTGGGGGCGGTGGAGGTGAGCAGTTCTTC. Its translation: CASSPGGGGGEQFF.

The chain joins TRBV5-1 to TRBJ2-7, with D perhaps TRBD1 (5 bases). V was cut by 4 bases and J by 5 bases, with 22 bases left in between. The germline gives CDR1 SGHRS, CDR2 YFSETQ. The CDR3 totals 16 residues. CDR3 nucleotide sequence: TGCGCCAGCAGCCTAAGAACAGGTCTGGTGGTCGACGAGCAGTACTTC. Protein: CASSLRTGLVVDEQYF. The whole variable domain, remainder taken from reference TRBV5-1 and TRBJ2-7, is KAGVTQTPRYLIKTRGQQVTLSCSPISGHRSVSWYQQTPGQGLQFLFEYFSETQRNKGNFPGRFSGRQFSNSRSEMNVSTLELGDSALYLCASSLRTGLVVDEQYFGPGTRLTVT.

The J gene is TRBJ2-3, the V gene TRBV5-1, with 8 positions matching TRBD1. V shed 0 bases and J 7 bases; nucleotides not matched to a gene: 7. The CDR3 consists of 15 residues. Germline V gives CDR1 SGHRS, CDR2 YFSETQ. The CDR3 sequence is CASSLGSGGWYTQYF. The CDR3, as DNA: TGCGCCAGCAGCTTGGGGTCAGGGGGCTGGTATACGCAGTATTTT.

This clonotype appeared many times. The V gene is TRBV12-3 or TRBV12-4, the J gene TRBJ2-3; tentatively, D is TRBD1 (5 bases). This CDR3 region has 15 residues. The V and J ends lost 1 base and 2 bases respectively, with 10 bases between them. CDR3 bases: TGTGCCAGCAGTTTAGGACAGAGTTTCACAGATACGCAGTATTTT. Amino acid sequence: CASSLGQSFTDTQYF.

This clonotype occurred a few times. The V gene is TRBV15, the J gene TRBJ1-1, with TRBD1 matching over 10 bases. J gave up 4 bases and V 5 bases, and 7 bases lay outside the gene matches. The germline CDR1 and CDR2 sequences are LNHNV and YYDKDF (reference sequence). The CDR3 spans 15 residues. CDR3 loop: CATSGTTGGGTEAFF. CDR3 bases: TGTGCCACCAGCGGCACGACAGGGGGCGGCACTGAAGCTTTCTTT.

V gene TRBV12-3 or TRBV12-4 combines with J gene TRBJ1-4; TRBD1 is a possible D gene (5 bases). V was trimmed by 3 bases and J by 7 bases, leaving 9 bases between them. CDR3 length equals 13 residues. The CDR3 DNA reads TGTGCCAGCAGTTTCGGGGCGGTTGAAAAACTGTTTTTT. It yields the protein CASSFGAVEKLFF.

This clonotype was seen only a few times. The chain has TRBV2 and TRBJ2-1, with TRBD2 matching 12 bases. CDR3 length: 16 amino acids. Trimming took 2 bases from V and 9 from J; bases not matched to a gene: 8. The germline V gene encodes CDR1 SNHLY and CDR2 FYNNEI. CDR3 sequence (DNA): TGTGCCAGCAGTGAAAGGGCTAGCGGGAGGGCCGCTGAGCAGTTCTTC. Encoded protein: CASSERASGRAAEQFF.

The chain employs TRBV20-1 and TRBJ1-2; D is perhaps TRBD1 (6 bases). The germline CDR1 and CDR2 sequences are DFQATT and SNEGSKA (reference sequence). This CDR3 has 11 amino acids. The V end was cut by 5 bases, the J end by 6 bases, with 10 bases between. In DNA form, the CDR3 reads TGCAGTGCTGTCCCAGGGGATGGCTACACCTTC. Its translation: CSAVPGDGYTF.

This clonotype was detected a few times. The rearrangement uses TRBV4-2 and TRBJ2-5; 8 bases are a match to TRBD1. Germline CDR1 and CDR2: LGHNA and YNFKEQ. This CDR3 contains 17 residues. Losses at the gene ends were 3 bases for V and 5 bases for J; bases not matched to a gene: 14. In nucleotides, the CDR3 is TGTGCCAGCAGCCACACGGCCCCGGGACAGGCCGTCGAGACCCAGTACTTC. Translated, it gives CASSHTAPGQAVETQYF.

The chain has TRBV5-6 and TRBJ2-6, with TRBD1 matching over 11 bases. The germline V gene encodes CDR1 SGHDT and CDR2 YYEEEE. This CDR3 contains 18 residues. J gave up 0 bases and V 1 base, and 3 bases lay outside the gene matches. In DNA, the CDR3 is TGTGCCAGCAGCTTGTCTGGGACAGGGGGCTCTGGGGCCAACGTCCTGACTTTC. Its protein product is CASSLSGTGGSGANVLTF. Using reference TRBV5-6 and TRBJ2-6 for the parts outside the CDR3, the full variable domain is DAGVTQSPTHLIKTRGQQVTLRCSPKSGHDTVSWYQQALGQGPQFIFQYYEEEERQRGNFPDRFSGHQFPNYSSELNVNALLLGDSALYLCASSLSGTGGSGANVLTFGAGSRLTVL.

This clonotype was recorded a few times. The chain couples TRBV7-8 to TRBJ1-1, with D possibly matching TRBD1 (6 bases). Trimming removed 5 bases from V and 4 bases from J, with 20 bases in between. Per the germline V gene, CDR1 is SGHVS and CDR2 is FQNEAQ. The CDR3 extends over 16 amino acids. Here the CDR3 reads CASSPTEGLGGTEAFF. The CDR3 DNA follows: TGTGCCAGCAGCCCGACAGAGGGGCTAGGGGGCACTGAAGCTTTCTTT. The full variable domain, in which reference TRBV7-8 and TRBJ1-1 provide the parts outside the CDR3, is GAGVSQSPRYKVAKRGQDVALRCDPISGHVSLFWYQQALGQGPEFLTYFQNEAQLDKSGLPSDRFFAERPEGSVSTLKIQRTQQEDSAVYLCASSPTEGLGGTEAFFGQGTRLTVV.

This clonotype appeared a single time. The CDR3 DNA is TGCGCCAGCAGCCCCGGAATACCCATTACAGATACGCAGTATTTT. Its translation: CASSPGIPITDTQYF. V and J are TRBV5-1 and TRBJ2-3, with D uncertain. Germline V gene data show CDR1 as SGHRS and CDR2 as YFSETQ. The CDR3 contains 15 residues. V was shortened by 4 bases and J by 3 bases, with 15 bases between the two germline ends.